The 18 T cell receptor beta chains in this list originate from one sample, sequenced in a study of CXCR3-negative and CXCR3-positive naive CD8 T cells (dated by TCRdb to between 2017 and 2020). What the study reported, not specific to this receptor: Compared with CXCR3-negative naive cells, CXCR3-positive naive cells had TRB CDR3s with higher hydrophobicity (lower Kidera factor 4), lower energy, and higher strength and volume indices.

No antigen is known for these receptors. Sequencing was performed on a NextSeq 550. The Human TCR Profiling Kit (MiLaboratory) was used to make UMI-labeled 5' RACE TRB cDNA libraries. TCRdb reprocessed the reads, and each CDR3 protein sequence is entered once, without DNA. The sample's own table lists 140,000 to 150,000 distinct CDR3 sequences. The top ten clones comprise approximately 0.27% of the sample. Sequences were obtained from naive CXCR3+ CD8+ T cells from blood. Taken with the paper, the label for cell subset or site translates to: CD45RO-CCR7+CD27+CD95- naive CD8+ T cells expressing CXCR3 (TNR3+). The receptor source for this set is a human donor in good health. Some clones in this sample may be carry-over from other donors' samples.

The chain recombines TRBV7-9 with TRBJ1-5. The CDR3 sequence is 12 residues long. CDR1 is SEHNR and CDR2 is FQNEAQ in the germline V gene (reference sequence). This chain's CDR3 is CASSLADQPQHF. Filled out from reference TRBV7-9 and TRBJ1-5, the complete variable domain reads DTGVSQNPRHKITKRGQNVTFRCDPISEHNRLYWYRQTLGQGPEFLTYFQNEAQLEKSRLLSDRFSAERPKGSFSTLEIQRTEQGDSAMYLCASSLADQPQHFGDGTRLSIL.

The chain has TRBV10-3 and TRBJ2-5; the D call from TCRdb, TRBD2, cannot be confirmed without DNA. The CDR3 has 15 residues. The germline V gene encodes CDR1 ENHRY and CDR2 SYGVKD. The CDR3 here is CAISESNTGGETQYF.

The CDR3 loop reads CSVVEREGSYNEQFF. The chain has TRBV29-1 and TRBJ2-1; the D call from TCRdb, TRBD2, cannot be confirmed without DNA. Germline CDR1 is SQVTM and CDR2 is ANQGSEA. The CDR3 has 15 amino acids.

The rearrangement joins TRBV28 to TRBJ2-7; TCRdb picks TRBD2, but there is no DNA to check that call. Germline assignment: CDR1 MDHEN and CDR2 SYDVKM. This CDR3 has 15 residues. The CDR3 here is CASSQLAGGLHEQYF.

CDR3 sequence reads: CSVEEEGPIEAFF. The chain combines TRBV29-1 with TRBJ1-1. Germline V lookup: CDR1 SQVTM, CDR2 ANQGSEA. The CDR3 covers 13 residues.

The V gene is TRBV5-1, the J gene TRBJ1-5; checking the TCRdb D call of TRBD1 is not possible without DNA. In germline, CDR1 is SGHRS, CDR2 YFSETQ. The CDR3 is 15 residues long. CDR3 in amino acids: CASSPRTGINQPQHF.

This sequence joins TRBV21-1 and TRBJ2-7; TCRdb indicates TRBD1, and absent DNA this call remains unverified. TRBV21-1 is given as a pseudogene. The CDR3 totals 17 residues. This CDR3 reads CASSKDPGTGRNYEQYF.

The V call is TRBV12-3 or TRBV12-4, the J call TRBJ2-1; the TRBD1 assignment by TCRdb is unverifiable without DNA. This CDR3 has 16 residues. The CDR3 loop is CASSPLPRDRSNEQFF.

V and J are TRBV6-5 and TRBJ1-1. Germline V gives CDR1 MNHEY, CDR2 SVGAGI. The CDR3 totals 13 residues. CDR3 residues: CASSYSWNTEAFF.

The rearrangement links TRBV20-1 to TRBJ1-1. The CDR3 runs 13 residues. CDR1 is DFQATT, CDR2 SNEGSKA, per germline (reference sequence). The CDR3 region is CSAPWREDTEAFF.

The genes are TRBV6-6 and TRBJ1-1; TCRdb outputs TRBD1, but without DNA this stays unchecked. Germline values: CDR1 MNHNY, CDR2 SVGAGI (reference sequence). The CDR3 loop spans 13 amino acids. CDR3 sequence reads: CASRGQVNTEAFF.

This chain connects TRBV29-1 to TRBJ2-3; the D call from TCRdb, TRBD1, cannot be confirmed without DNA. The CDR3 is made up of 13 amino acids. Per the germline V gene, CDR1 is SQVTM and CDR2 is ANQGSEA. CDR3 sequence: CSVRGPPTDTQYF.

This sequence joins TRBV5-5 and TRBJ2-1; TCRdb returns TRBD1, unconfirmable since there is no DNA. CDR1 is SGHKS, CDR2 YYEKEE, per germline (reference sequence). The CDR3 covers 14 residues. CDR3 in amino acids: CASSPGPSEDEQFF.

V usage is TRBV28 and J usage is TRBJ2-1; TCRdb lists TRBD2, though no DNA is available to test this call. CDR3 length equals 11 residues. The germline V gene encodes CDR1 MDHEN and CDR2 SYDVKM. The CDR3: CASSLLDEQFF.

V gene TRBV7-9 combines with J gene TRBJ2-2; TCRdb names TRBD1, which stays unverified in the absence of DNA. There are 17 residues in the CDR3. CDR1 is SEHNR and CDR2 is FQNEAQ in the germline V gene (reference sequence). CDR3 protein: CASSGLRDPFSTGELFF. Full variable domain (remainder filled in from reference TRBV7-9 and TRBJ2-2): DTGVSQNPRHKITKRGQNVTFRCDPISEHNRLYWYRQTLGQGPEFLTYFQNEAQLEKSRLLSDRFSAERPKGSFSTLEIQRTEQGDSAMYLCASSGLRDPFSTGELFFGEGSRLTVL.

The rearrangement links TRBV12-3 or TRBV12-4 to TRBJ2-1; the D call from TCRdb, TRBD1, cannot be confirmed without DNA. The CDR3 has 13 residues. The CDR3 here is CASRDWADDEQFF.

This sequence joins TRBV29-1 and TRBJ1-2. From germline, CDR1 is SQVTM and CDR2 ANQGSEA. This CDR3 contains 18 residues. CDR3: CSAFGAPSGGLVNYGYTF.

The rearrangement joins TRBV29-1 to TRBJ1-2; TCRdb calls TRBD1, which cannot be checked without DNA. This CDR3 is built from 13 residues. CDR1 and CDR2 (germline): SQVTM, ANQGSEA. The CDR3: CSVEDSDRAGYTF.